These 3 T cell receptor beta chains originate from one sample sequenced in a study of cytomegalovirus exposure and HLA in healthy donors. The protocol was immunoSEQ multiplex PCR, while the TCRdb copy is restricted to in-frame clones and leaves out a portion. The table has around 120,000 clones, 88% seen once. The sequenced sample was PBMCs. These receptors came from a young woman in good health and CMV-seropositive.

The chain has TRBV5-4 and TRBJ1-1; TRBD1 aligns across 7 bases. The trim removed 4 bases at V and 10 bases at J, leaving 10 bases unmatched. CDR3 length: 13 residues. The germline V gene has CDR1 SGHNT and CDR2 YYREEE (reference sequence). CDR3 sequence reads: CASSPTGSLTAFF. DNA for the CDR3: TGTGCCAGCAGCCCGACAGGGTCGCTTACAGCTTTCTTT.

The CDR3 nucleotides read TGTGCCAGCAGCGAGGGCGGGAGAGGGGGAGATACGCAGTATTTT. Amino acids: CASSEGGRGGDTQYF. The V and J genes are TRBV9 and TRBJ2-3; TRBD2 might be the D (7 bases). V was cut by 3 bases and J by 5 bases, with 16 bases left in between. This CDR3 spans 15 amino acids. Germline V gives CDR1 SGDLS, CDR2 YYNGEE.

The CDR3 is CASDRGVNSPLHF. As DNA, the CDR3 is TGTGCCAGCGACAGGGGCGTTAATTCACCCCTCCACTTT. The chain employs TRBV19 and TRBJ1-6, with TRBD1 matching over 8 bases. V lost 9 bases and J lost 6; bases outside the gene matches: 4. The CDR3 consists of 13 residues. CDR1 is LNHDA and CDR2 is SQIVND in the germline V gene (reference sequence).